The T cell receptor (beta chain) described here comes from a study of molecular identifiers for immune sequencing clone quantification. The CDR3 covers 15 residues. Germline lookup yields CDR1 SQVTM and CDR2 ANQGSEA. V gave up 2 bases and J gave up 4 bases; unmatched junction bases: 10. Source material for naive CD8 libraries was about 20,000 to 1,100,000 sorted cells, with 10%, 30% or 50% RNA. Naive CD8 T cell sorting was performed on the CD8+CD4-CCR7+CD45RA+ phenotype. TCRdb fed the PCR reads into MiXCR, producing one record per CDR3 protein. The sample shows 490,000 or so distinct CDR3 sequences, about a fifth of them seen only once. This clonotype was counted at least ten times.

The origin of this receptor is a human donor in good health. Some libraries in this study had Jurkat cell RNA spiked in. The rearrangement uses TRBV29-1 and TRBJ2-5; 7 bases are a match to TRBD2. Specimen: naive CD8+ T cells from blood, with Jurkat cell RNA spiked in. Described subset: FACS-sorted CD8+CD4-CCR7+CD45RA+ naive T cells. The CDR3 bases are TGCAGCGTTGAAAGGACTAGTCGACAAGGAGAGACCCAGTACTTC. It translates to CSVERTSRQGETQYF.